The 20 T cell receptor beta chains reported below all come from one sample, sequenced in a study of blood T cells in healthy people across ages. It was with a sample-barcoded 5' primer and a J-beta primer mix that a second PCR of about 7 to 12 cycles was run. TCRdb reanalysed the 5' RACE reads using MiXCR and keeps one entry per CDR3 protein. Here the sample spans hundreds of thousands of distinct CDR3 sequences, around 50% being singletons. Sequenced material: blood. The receptor set was obtained from a woman of 80 years or more in good health.

In this sample, this clonotype turned up a few times. The chain uses TRBV4-3 and TRBJ2-4; 10 bases map to TRBD1. The CDR3 has 18 amino acids. V lost 0 bases to trimming and J lost 0 bases; unmatched junction nucleotides: 5. Germline CDR1 and CDR2: LGHNA and YSLEER. CDR3 sequence reads: CASSQEPRTGGAKNIQYF. The CDR3 nucleotides are TGCGCCAGCAGCCAAGAGCCCCGGACAGGGGGAGCCAAAAACATTCAGTACTTC.

This clonotype was seen repeatedly, ten times or more. The chain couples TRBV2 to TRBJ2-7; 8 nucleotides match TRBD1. Per the germline V gene, CDR1 is SNHLY and CDR2 is FYNNEI. The CDR3 contains 15 residues. The ends lost 4 bases at V and 1 base at J; junction bases unmatched: 6. In DNA form, the CDR3 reads TGTGCCAGCAGTGTCCCGGGACAGGAGTCCTACGAGCAGTACTTC. Protein sequence: CASSVPGQESYEQYF.

This chain links TRBV7-8 with TRBJ1-2; 7 bases match TRBD1. V lost 5 bases to trimming and J lost 4 bases; unmatched junction nucleotides: 10. CDR3 length: 15 amino acids. CDR1 is SGHVS and CDR2 is FQNEAQ in the germline V gene. The CDR3 DNA reads as TGTGCCAGCAGCGGACAGCAAGGGGGCCCCTATGGCTACACCTTC. This gives the protein CASSGQQGGPYGYTF.

This chain uses TRBV15 with TRBJ2-3; no clear D gene. V lost 3 bases and J lost 2, with 12 bases in between. Per the germline V gene, CDR1 is LNHNV and CDR2 is YYDKDF (reference sequence). The CDR3 is made up of 15 amino acids. CDR3: CATSSTGRPTDTQYF. CDR3 sequence (DNA): TGTGCCACCAGCAGCACGGGCAGGCCCACAGATACGCAGTATTTT.

This clonotype appeared a few times. This may arise from a read error, as a much more abundant clone is one base away. The rearrangement uses TRBV6-6 and TRBJ2-5, with TRBD1 identical over 8 bases. This CDR3 has 13 amino acids. After removal of 5 bases from V and 13 bases from J, the junction contained 12 bases not matched to a gene. Germline V gives CDR1 MNHNY, CDR2 SVGAGI (reference sequence). CDR3 in DNA: TGTGCCAGCAGTGTCTTAGCAGGGGGCAATCCGTACTTC. Protein: CASSVLAGGNPYF.

A word on this clonotype: At one boundary the junction diverges from the germline segment, which might be a read error. The V gene is TRBV6-2 or TRBV6-3, the J gene TRBJ2-1; D not certain. CDR3 length: 13 residues. CDR1 MNHEY and CDR2 SVGEGT come from the germline V gene. The CDR3 DNA sequence: TGTGCCGGCAGCCCCCGACAATACAATGAGCAGTTCTTC. Translated, it gives CAGSPRQYNEQFF.

In its sample, this clonotype was seen a few times. CDR3 DNA: TGTGCCAGCAGCGACCCCGCAAATACGCAGTATTTT. Translating it yields CASSDPANTQYF. The chain couples TRBV2 to TRBJ2-3; no clear D. This CDR3 is 12 amino acids long. V was pared by 6 bases and J by 7 bases, with 11 bases between. The germline gives CDR1 SNHLY, CDR2 FYNNEI.

The V and J genes are TRBV5-8 and TRBJ2-1; D unclear. This CDR3 is built from 14 residues. Trimming removed 2 bases from V and 5 bases from J, with 11 bases in between. Germline lookup yields CDR1 SGHTS and CDR2 YDEGEE. The CDR3 region has the DNA TGTGCCAGCAGCTTTTTGCGGATAAACAATGAGCAGTTCTTC. Amino acids: CASSFLRINNEQFF.

The chain is built from TRBV18 and TRBJ2-4; no clear D gene. This CDR3 is built from 12 residues. V gave up 2 bases and J gave up 7 bases, with 6 bases separating them. The V gene's germline CDR1 is KGHSH and CDR2 LQKENI. The DNA of the CDR3 is TGTGCCAGCTCACCAGTGGAGAACATTCAGTACTTC. This codes for CASSPVENIQYF.

There are many counts of this clonotype. The chain uses TRBV3-1 and TRBJ1-2; 9 bases agree with TRBD1. Per the germline V gene, CDR1 is LGHDT and CDR2 is YNNKEL (reference sequence). The CDR3 runs 13 residues. J gave up 8 bases and V 6 bases, and 7 bases lay outside the gene matches. CDR3 bases: TGTGCCAGCAGTTGGTGGACAGGGGAAGGCTACACCTTC. As protein: CASSWWTGEGYTF. Using reference TRBV3-1 and TRBJ1-2 for the parts outside the CDR3, the full variable domain is DTAVSQTPKYLVTQMGNDKSIKCEQNLGHDTMYWYKQDSKKFLKIMFSYNNKELIINETVPNRFSPKSPDKAHLNLHINSLELGDSAVYFCASSWWTGEGYTFGSGTRLTVV.

With respect to this clonotype: The junction differs from germline at one of its ends, possibly a read error. CDR3: CANSGEITDTQYF. CDR3 nucleotide sequence: TGTGCCAACAGTGGGGAAATCACAGATACGCAGTATTTT. V is TRBV28 and J is TRBJ2-3; no reliable D call. Germline CDR1 is MDHEN and CDR2 is SYDVKM. The CDR3 loop spans 13 amino acids.

The chain employs TRBV12-3 or TRBV12-4 and TRBJ2-3; D is possibly TRBD2 (6 bases). There are 18 residues in the CDR3. Trimming took 3 bases from V and 4 from J, leaving 23 bases between them. The CDR3 protein is CASSLVLGGRGSADTQYF. DNA for the CDR3: TGTGCCAGCAGTTTGGTTTTGGGAGGCAGAGGGAGTGCAGATACGCAGTATTTT.

This clonotype has a single count. V gene TRBV11-2 combines with J gene TRBJ2-5, with 8 nucleotides matching TRBD1. The CDR3 loop spans 14 amino acids. Germline V gene sequence: CDR1 SGHAT, CDR2 FQNNGV. J was trimmed by 5 bases and V by 4 bases; bases with no gene match: 6. CDR3 amino acids: CASSSGQGWETQYF. DNA of the CDR3: TGTGCCAGCAGCTCTGGACAGGGTTGGGAGACCCAGTACTTC.

This clonotype was counted many times. The chain uses TRBV12-3 or TRBV12-4 and TRBJ1-2, with 11 bases aligning to TRBD1. V shed 5 bases, J shed 7 bases, and the junction held 6 bases outside the gene matches. This CDR3 is 14 amino acids long. CDR3 residues: CASSPGQGVGGYTF. CDR3 coding DNA: TGTGCCAGCAGTCCGGGACAGGGGGTAGGTGGCTACACCTTC.

This clonotype has just a few counts. A clone one base away is much larger, so this may be a read error. This chain connects TRBV29-1 to TRBJ2-1, with 7 bases that match TRBD2. The last part of the DNA fits TRBJ2-7 better; the J call may be wrong. CDR3 length equals 14 residues. Germline CDR1 is SQVTM and CDR2 is ANQGSEA. The chain's CDR3 is CSVRGRGSYNEQYF. The CDR3 region has the DNA TGCAGCGTTCGTGGGAGGGGCTCCTACAATGAGCAGTACTTC.

A word on this clonotype: A much larger clone differs from this one at a single base, so this may be a read error. V and J are TRBV2 and TRBJ2-5; D uncertain. The DNA end is more similar to TRBJ2-7, so the J call may be wrong. Per the germline V gene, CDR1 is SNHLY and CDR2 is FYNNEI. CDR3 length: 13 residues. The CDR3 DNA follows: TGTGCCAACAGTGAAGCTGCGCCGATCGAGCAGTACTTC. It is translated as CANSEAAPIEQYF.

The chain uses TRBV10-2 and TRBJ2-1; D ambiguous. Germline V gene data show CDR1 as WSHSY and CDR2 as SAAADI. CDR3 length equals 13 residues. V was trimmed by 6 bases and J by 3 bases, leaving 9 bases between them. CDR3 coding DNA: TGCGCCAGCAGCGTGGACCACTACAATGAGCAGTTCTTC. It translates to CASSVDHYNEQFF.

This clonotype was counted ten times or more. The chain is built from TRBV12-3 or TRBV12-4 and TRBJ1-2, with D unresolved. V was trimmed by 6 bases and J by 6 bases, leaving 17 bases between them. The CDR3 extends over 14 amino acids. The CDR3 DNA is TGTGCCAGCAGCCCTGGAGGGCACGGGGATGGCTACACCTTC. This gives the protein CASSPGGHGDGYTF.

In this sample, this clonotype turned up many times. V is TRBV7-9 and J is TRBJ2-7; D remains unclear. The CDR3 is 12 residues long. Germline loops: CDR1 SEHNR, CDR2 FQNEAQ (reference sequence). Deletions cut 3 bases from V and 3 bases from J, with 6 bases between. The chain's CDR3 is CASSFQLYEQYF. Here the CDR3 DNA reads TGTGCCAGCAGCTTTCAACTCTACGAGCAGTACTTC. Together with reference TRBV7-9 and TRBJ2-7, the CDR3 gives the full variable domain: DTGVSQNPRHKITKRGQNVTFRCDPISEHNRLYWYRQTLGQGPEFLTYFQNEAQLEKSRLLSDRFSAERPKGSFSTLEIQRTEQGDSAMYLCASSFQLYEQYFGPGTRLTVT.

As concerns this clonotype: The junction and the germline gene differ at one end; a read error may be behind it. The V and J genes are TRBV7-9 and TRBJ1-4; TRBD1 might be the D (6 bases). CDR1 is SEHNR, CDR2 FQNEAQ, per germline (reference sequence). The CDR3 runs to 12 residues. CDR3 in DNA: TGCGCCAGCAGTCCCCAAAGGGGGAAACTGTTTTTT. Translated, it gives CASSPQRGKLFF.